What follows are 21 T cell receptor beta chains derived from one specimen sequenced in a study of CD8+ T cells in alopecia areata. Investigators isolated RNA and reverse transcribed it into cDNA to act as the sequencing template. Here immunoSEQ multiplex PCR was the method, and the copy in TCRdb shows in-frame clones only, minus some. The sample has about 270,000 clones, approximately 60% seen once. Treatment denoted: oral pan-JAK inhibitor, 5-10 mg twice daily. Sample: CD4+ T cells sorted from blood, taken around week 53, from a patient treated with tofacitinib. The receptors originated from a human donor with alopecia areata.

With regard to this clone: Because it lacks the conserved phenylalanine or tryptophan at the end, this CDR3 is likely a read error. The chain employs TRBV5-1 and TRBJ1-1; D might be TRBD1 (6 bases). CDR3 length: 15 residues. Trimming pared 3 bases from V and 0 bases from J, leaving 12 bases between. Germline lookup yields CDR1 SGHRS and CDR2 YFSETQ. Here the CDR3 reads CASSSVGTLNTEAFS. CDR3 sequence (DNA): TGCGCCAGCAGCTCCGTGGGGACACTGAACACTGAAGCTTTCTCT.

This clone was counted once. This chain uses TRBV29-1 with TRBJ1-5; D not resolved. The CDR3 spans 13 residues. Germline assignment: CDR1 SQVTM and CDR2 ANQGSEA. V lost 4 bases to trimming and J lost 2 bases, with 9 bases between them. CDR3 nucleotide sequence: TGCAGCGTTGGGGCTGGGGGCAATCAGCCCCAGCATTTT. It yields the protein CSVGAGGNQPQHF.

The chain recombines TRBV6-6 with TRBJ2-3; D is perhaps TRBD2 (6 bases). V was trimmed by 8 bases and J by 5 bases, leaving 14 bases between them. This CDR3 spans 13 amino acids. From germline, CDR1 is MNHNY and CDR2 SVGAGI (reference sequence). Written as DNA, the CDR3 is TGTGCCAGCCGGCAAGGAGGGGTAGATACGCAGTATTTT. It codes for CASRQGGVDTQYF.

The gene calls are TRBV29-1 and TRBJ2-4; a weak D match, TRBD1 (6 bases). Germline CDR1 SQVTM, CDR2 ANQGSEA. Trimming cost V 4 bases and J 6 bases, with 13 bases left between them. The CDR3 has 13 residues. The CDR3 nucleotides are TGCAGCGTTGGGGACACAGCGGTAAACATTCAGTACTTC. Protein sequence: CSVGDTAVNIQYF.

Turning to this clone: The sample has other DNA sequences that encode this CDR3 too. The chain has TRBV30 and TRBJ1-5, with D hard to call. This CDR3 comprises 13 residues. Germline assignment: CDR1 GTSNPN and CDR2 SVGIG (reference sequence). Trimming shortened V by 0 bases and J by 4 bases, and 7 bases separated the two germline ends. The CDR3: CAWSVGENQPQHF. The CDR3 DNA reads TGTGCCTGGAGTGTCGGGGAAAATCAGCCCCAGCATTTT.

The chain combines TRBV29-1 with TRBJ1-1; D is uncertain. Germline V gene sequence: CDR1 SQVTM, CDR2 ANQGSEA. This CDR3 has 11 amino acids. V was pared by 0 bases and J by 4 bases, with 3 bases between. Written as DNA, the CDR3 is TGCAGCGTTGAAGATCCCACTGAAGCTTTCTTT. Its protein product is CSVEDPTEAFF.

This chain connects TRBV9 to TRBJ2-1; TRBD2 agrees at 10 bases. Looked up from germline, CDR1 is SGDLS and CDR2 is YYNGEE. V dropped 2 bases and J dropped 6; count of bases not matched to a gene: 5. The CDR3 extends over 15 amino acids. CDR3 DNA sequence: TGTGCCAGCAGCGTGACCGGGACTAGCGTCAATGAGCAGTTCTTC. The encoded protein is CASSVTGTSVNEQFF.

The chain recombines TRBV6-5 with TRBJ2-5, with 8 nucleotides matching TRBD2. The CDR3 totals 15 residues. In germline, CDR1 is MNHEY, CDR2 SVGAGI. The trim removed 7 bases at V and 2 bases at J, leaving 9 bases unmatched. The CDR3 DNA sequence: TGTGCCAGCACAGCCCAGGGACTAGAACAAGAGACCCAGTACTTC. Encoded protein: CASTAQGLEQETQYF.

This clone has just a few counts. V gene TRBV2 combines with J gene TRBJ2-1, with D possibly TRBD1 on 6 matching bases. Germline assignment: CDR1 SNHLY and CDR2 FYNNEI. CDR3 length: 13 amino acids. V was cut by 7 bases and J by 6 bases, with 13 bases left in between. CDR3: CASNLNRANEQFF. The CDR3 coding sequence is TGTGCCAGCAATCTTAACAGGGCCAATGAGCAGTTCTTC.

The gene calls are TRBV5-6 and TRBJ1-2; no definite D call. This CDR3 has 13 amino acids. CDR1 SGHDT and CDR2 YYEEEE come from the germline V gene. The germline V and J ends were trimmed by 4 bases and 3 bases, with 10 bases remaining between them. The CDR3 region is CASSPGPDYGYTF. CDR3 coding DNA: TGTGCCAGCAGCCCCGGACCAGACTATGGCTACACCTTC.

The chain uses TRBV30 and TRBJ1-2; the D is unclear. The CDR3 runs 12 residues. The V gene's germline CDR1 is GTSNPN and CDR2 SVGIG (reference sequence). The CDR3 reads CARGEGGYGYTF. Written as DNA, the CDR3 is TGTGCTCGGGGTGAAGGAGGCTATGGCTACACCTTC.

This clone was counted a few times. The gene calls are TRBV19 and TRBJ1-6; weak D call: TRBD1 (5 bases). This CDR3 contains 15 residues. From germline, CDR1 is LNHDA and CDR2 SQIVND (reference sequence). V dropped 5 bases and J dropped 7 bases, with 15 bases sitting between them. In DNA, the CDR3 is TGTGCCAGTAGTGTCGCCCAGGGTGGCAATTCACCCCTCCACTTT. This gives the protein CASSVAQGGNSPLHF.

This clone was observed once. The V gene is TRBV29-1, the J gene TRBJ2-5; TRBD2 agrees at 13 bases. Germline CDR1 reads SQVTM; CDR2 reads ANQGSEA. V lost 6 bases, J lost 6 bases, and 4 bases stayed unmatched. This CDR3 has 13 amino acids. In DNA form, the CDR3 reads TGCAGCGTCACTAGCGGGGGGGCCAAGACCCAGTACTTC. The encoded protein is CSVTSGGAKTQYF.

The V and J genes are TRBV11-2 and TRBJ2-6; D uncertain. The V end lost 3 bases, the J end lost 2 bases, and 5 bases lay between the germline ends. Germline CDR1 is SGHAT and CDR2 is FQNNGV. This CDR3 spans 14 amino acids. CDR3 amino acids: CASSLTTGANVLTF. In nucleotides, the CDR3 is TGTGCCAGCAGCTTGACGACTGGGGCCAACGTCCTGACTTTC.

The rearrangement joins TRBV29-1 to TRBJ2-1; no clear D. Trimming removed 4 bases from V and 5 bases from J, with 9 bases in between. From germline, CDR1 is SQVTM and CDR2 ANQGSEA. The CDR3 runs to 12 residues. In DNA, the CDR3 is TGCAGCGTTGGGCGCCTTGACAATGAGCAGTTCTTC. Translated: CSVGRLDNEQFF.

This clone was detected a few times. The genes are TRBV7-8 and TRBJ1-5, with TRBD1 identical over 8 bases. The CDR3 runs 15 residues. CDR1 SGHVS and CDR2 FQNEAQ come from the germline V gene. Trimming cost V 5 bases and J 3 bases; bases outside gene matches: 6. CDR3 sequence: CASSPGQGSNQPQHF. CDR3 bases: TGTGCCAGCAGCCCTGGACAGGGATCCAATCAGCCCCAGCATTTT.

CDR3 nucleotide sequence: TGTGCCAGCAGTCCCCAGGGTGGCACAGATACGCAGTATTTT. This gives the protein CASSPQGGTDTQYF. The chain recombines TRBV27 with TRBJ2-3; the D gene is possibly TRBD1 (5 bases). Germline CDR1 MNHEY, CDR2 SMNVEV (reference sequence). This CDR3 is 14 amino acids long. V lost 5 bases, J lost 1 base, and 10 bases lay in between.

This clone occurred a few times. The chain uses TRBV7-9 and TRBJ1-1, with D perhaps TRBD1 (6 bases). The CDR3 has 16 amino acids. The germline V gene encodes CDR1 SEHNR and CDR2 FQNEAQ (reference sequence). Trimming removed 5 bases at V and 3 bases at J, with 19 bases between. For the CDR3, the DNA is TGTGCCAGCAGCCCAAGAGGCGGGACAAGAGACACTGAAGCTTTCTTT. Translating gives CASSPRGGTRDTEAFF. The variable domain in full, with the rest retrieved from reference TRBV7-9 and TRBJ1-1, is DTGVSQNPRHKITKRGQNVTFRCDPISEHNRLYWYRQTLGQGPEFLTYFQNEAQLEKSRLLSDRFSAERPKGSFSTLEIQRTEQGDSAMYLCASSPRGGTRDTEAFFGQGTRLTVV.

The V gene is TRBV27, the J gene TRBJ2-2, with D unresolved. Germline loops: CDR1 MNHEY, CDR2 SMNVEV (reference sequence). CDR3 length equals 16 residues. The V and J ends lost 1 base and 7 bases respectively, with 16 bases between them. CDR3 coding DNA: TGTGCCAGCAGTTTATTCCCCCCGCGGCGAGGCGGGGAGCTGTTTTTT. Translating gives CASSLFPPRRGGELFF.

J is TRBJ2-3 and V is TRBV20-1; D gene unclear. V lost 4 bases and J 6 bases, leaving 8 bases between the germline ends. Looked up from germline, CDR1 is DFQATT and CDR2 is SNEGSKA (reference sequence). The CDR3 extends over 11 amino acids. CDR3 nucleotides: TGCAGTGCTATCCGGGTGGATACGCAGTATTTT. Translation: CSAIRVDTQYF.

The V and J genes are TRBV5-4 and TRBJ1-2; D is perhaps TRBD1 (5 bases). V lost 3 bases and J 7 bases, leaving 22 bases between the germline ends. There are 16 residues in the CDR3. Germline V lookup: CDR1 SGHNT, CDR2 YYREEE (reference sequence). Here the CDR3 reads CASSSGVPQAGGGYTF. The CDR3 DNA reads TGTGCCAGCAGCTCGGGGGTGCCACAAGCAGGAGGTGGCTACACCTTC. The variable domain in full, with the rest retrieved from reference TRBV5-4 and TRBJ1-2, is ETGVTQSPTHLIKTRGQQVTLRCSSQSGHNTVSWYQQALGQGPQFIFQYYREEENGRGNFPPRFSGLQFPNYSSELNVNALELDDSALYLCASSSGVPQAGGGYTFGSGTRLTVV.